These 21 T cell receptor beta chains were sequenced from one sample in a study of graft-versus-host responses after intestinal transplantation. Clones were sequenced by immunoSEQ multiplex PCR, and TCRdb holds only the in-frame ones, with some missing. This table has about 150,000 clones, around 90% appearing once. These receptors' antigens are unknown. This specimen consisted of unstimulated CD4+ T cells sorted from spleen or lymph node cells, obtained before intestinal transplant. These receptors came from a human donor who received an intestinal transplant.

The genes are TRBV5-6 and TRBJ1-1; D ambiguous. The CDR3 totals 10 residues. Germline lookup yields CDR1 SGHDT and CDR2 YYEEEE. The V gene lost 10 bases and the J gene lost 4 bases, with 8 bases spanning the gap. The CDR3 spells CACLLTEAFF. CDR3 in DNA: TGTGCCTGCCTTCTCACTGAAGCTTTCTTT.

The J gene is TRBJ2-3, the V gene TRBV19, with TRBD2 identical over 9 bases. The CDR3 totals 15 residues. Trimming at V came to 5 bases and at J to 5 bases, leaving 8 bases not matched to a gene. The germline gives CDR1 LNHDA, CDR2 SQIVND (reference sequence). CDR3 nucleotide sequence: TGTGCCAGTAGTTCGGCTAGCGGGATTATAGATACGCAGTATTTT. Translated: CASSSASGIIDTQYF.

CDR3 DNA sequence: TGTGCCTGGAGTGTAACCGACAGGGGAACCGGGGAGCTGTTTTTT. Its translation: CAWSVTDRGTGELFF. V gene TRBV30 combines with J gene TRBJ2-2; 8 positions agree with TRBD1. This CDR3 spans 15 amino acids. Germline CDR1 GTSNPN, CDR2 SVGIG (reference sequence). J lost 5 bases, V lost 0 bases, and 5 bases had no gene match. The whole variable domain, filled in from reference TRBV30 and TRBJ2-2, reads SQTIHQWPATLVQPVGSPLSLECTVEGTSNPNLYWYRQAAGRGLQLLFYSVGIGQISSEVPQNLSASRPQDRQFILSSKKLLLSDSGFYLCAWSVTDRGTGELFFGEGSRLTVL.

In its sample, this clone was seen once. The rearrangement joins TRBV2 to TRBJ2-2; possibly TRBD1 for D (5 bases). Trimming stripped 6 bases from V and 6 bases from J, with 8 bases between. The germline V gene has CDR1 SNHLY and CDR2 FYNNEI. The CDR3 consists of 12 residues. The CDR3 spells CASRQGPGELFF. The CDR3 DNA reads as TGTGCCAGCAGGCAGGGTCCCGGGGAGCTGTTTTTT. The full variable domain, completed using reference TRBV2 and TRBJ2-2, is EPEVTQTPSHQVTQMGQEVILRCVPISNHLYFYWYRQILGQKVEFLVSFYNNEISEKSEIFDDQFSVERPDGSNFTLKIRSTKLEDSAMYFCASRQGPGELFFGEGSRLTVL.

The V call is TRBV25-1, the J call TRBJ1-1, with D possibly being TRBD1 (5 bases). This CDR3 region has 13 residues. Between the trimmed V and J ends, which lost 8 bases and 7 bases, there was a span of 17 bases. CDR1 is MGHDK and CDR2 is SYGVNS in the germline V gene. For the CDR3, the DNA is TGTGCCAGCGCCCAGGGAAGGCTTAATGAAGCTTTCTTT. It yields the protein CASAQGRLNEAFF.

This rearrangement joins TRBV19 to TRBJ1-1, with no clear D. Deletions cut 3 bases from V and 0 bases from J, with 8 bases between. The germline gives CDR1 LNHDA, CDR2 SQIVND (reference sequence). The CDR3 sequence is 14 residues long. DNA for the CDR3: TGTGCCAGTAGTATCAGCCCTATGAACACTGAAGCTTTCTTT. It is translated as CASSISPMNTEAFF.

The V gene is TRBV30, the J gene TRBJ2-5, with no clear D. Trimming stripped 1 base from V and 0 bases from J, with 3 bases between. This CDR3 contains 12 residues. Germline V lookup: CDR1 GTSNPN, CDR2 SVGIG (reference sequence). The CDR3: CAWSGYQETQYF. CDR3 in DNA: TGTGCCTGGAGTGGGTACCAAGAGACCCAGTACTTC. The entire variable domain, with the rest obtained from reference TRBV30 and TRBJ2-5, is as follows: SQTIHQWPATLVQPVGSPLSLECTVEGTSNPNLYWYRQAAGRGLQLLFYSVGIGQISSEVPQNLSASRPQDRQFILSSKKLLLSDSGFYLCAWSGYQETQYFGPGTRLLVL.

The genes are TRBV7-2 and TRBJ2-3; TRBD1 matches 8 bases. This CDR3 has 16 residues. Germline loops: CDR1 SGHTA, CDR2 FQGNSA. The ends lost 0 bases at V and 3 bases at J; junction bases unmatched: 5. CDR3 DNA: TGTGCCAGCAGCTTAGCCCAGGGGGCAGGGACAGATACGCAGTATTTT. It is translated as CASSLAQGAGTDTQYF.

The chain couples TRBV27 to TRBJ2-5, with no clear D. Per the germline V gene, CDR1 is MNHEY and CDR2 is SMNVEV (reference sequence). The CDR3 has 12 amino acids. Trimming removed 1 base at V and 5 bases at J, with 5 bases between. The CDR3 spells CASSLLRETQYF. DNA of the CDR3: TGTGCCAGCAGTTTATTGAGGGAGACCCAGTACTTC.

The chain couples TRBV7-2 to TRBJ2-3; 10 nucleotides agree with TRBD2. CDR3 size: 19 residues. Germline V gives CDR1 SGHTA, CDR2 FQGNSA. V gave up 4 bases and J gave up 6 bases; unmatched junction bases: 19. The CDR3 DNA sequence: TGTGCCAGCAGCTCCCCGGACGAAGCGGGAGGGCCGGAAGGTGATACGCAGTATTTT. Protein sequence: CASSSPDEAGGPEGDTQYF.

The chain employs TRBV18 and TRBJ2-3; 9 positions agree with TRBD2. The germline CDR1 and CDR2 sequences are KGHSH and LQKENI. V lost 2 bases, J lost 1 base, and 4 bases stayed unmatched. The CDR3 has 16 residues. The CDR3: CASSPEVAGGTDTQYF. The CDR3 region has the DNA TGTGCCAGCTCACCAGAGGTAGCGGGAGGCACAGATACGCAGTATTTT.

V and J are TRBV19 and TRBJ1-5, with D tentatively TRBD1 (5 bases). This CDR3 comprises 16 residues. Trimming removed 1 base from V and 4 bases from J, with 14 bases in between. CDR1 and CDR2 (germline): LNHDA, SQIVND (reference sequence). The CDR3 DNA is TGTGCCAGTAGTATAGTTCAGGGCCCCTTGAATCAGCCCCAGCATTTT. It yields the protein CASSIVQGPLNQPQHF.

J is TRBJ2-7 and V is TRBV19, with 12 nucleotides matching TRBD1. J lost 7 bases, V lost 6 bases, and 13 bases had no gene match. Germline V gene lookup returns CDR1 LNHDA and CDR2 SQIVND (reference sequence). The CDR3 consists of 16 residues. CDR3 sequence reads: CASSSILGTGGEEQYF. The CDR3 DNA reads TGTGCCAGTAGCAGCATTCTGGGGACAGGGGGCGAGGAGCAGTACTTC.

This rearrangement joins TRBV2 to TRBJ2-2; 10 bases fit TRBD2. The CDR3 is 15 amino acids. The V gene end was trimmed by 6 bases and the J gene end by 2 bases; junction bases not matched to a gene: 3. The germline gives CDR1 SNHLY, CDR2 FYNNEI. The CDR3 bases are TGTGCCAGCAGCCTAGCGGGAGCCAACACCGGGGAGCTGTTTTTT. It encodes CASSLAGANTGELFF.

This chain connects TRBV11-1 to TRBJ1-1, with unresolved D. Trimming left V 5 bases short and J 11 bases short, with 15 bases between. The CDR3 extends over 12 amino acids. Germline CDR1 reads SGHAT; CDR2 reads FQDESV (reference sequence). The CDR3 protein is CASSRAPLRAFF. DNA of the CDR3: TGTGCCAGCAGCCGCGCCCCTTTGCGGGCTTTCTTT. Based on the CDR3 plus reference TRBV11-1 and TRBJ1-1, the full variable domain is EAEVAQSPRYKITEKSQAVAFWCDPISGHATLYWYRQILGQGPELLVQFQDESVVDDSQLPKDRFSAERLKGVDSTLKIQPAELGDSAMYLCASSRAPLRAFFGQGTRLTVV.

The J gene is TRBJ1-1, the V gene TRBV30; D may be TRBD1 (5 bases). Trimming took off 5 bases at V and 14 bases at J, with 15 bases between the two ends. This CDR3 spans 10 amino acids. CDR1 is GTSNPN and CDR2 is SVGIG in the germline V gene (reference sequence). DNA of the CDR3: TGTGCCTGGTCTGATTACCGGGGCTTCTTT. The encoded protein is CAWSDYRGFF.

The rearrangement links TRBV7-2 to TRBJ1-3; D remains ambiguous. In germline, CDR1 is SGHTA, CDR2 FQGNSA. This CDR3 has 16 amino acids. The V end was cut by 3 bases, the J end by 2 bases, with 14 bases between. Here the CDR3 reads CASSLVGPNTGNTIYF. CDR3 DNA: TGTGCCAGCAGCTTGGTTGGTCCTAATACTGGAAACACCATATATTTT. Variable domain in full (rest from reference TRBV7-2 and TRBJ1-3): GAGVSQSPSNKVTEKGKDVELRCDPISGHTALYWYRQSLGQGLEFLIYFQGNSAPDKSGLPSDRFSAERTGGSVSTLTIQRTQQEDSAVYLCASSLVGPNTGNTIYFGEGSWLTVV.

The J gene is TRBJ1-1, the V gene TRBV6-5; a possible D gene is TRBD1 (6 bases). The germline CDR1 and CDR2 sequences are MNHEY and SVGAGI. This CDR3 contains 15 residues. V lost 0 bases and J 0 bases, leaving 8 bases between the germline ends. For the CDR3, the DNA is TGTGCCAGCAGTTACTCGGGGGCGTTGAACACTGAAGCTTTCTTT. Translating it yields CASSYSGALNTEAFF.

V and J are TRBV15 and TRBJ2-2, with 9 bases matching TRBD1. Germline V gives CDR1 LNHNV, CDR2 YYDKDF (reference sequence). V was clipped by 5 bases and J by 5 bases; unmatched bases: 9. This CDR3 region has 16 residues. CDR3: CATSSNRGLETGELFF. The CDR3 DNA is TGTGCCACCAGCTCCAACAGGGGGCTAGAAACCGGGGAGCTGTTTTTT.

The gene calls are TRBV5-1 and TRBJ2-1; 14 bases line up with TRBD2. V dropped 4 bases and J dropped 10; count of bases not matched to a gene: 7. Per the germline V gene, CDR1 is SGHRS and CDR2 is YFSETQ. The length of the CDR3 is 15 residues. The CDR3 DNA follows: TGCGCCAGCAGCCCGGGACTAGCGGGAGTGGACGAGCAGTTCTTC. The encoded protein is CASSPGLAGVDEQFF. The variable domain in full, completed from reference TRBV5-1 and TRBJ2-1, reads KAGVTQTPRYLIKTRGQQVTLSCSPISGHRSVSWYQQTPGQGLQFLFEYFSETQRNKGNFPGRFSGRQFSNSRSEMNVSTLELGDSALYLCASSPGLAGVDEQFFGPGTRLTVL.

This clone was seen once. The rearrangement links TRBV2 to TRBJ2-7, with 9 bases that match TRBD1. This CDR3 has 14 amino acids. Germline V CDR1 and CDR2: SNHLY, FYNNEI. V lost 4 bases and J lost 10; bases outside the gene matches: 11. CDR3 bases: TGTGCCAGCAGTGCCGGGACAGGGTACGGGGAACAGTACTTC. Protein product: CASSAGTGYGEQYF.